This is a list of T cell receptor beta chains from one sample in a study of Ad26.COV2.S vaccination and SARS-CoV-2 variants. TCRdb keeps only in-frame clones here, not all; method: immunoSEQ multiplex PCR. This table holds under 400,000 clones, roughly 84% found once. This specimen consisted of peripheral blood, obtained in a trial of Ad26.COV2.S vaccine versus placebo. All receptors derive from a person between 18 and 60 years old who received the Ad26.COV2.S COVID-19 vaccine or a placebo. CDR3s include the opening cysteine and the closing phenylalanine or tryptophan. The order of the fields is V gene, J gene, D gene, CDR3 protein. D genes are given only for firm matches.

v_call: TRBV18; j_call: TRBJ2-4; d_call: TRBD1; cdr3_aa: CASSSGTGENIQYF
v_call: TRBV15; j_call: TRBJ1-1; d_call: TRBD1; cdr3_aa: CATSRALTGGRAFF
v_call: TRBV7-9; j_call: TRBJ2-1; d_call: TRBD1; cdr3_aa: CASMGQPPLHEQFF
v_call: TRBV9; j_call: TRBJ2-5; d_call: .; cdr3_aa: CASSVLAGGGRGETQYF
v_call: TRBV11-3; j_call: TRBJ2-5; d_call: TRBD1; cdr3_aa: CASSFQGQTETQYF
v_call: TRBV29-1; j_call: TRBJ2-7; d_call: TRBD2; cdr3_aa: CSVERLAGNYEQYF
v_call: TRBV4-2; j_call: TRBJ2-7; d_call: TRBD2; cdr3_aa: CASSQELGLAMDYEQYF
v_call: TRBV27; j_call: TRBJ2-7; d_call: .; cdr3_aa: CASSYQSGSRPYEQYF
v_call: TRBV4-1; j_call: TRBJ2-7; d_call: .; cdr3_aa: CASSQADSSYEQYF
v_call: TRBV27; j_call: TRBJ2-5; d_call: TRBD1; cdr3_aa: CASSSGTGGVETQYF
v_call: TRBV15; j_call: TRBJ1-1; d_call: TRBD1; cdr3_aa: CATRIDRVNTEAFF